This TCR beta chain was identified during a study of blood T cell repertoires in COVID-19. The germline gives CDR1 MRHNA, CDR2 SNTAGT. The J segment lost 6 bases and the V segment lost 4 bases, leaving 6 bases of the junction unmatched. The CDR3 extends over 15 amino acids. Using immunoSEQ multiplex PCR, the repertoire was profiled, and TCRdb retains in-frame clones only, with some absent. This table holds 60,000 or so clones, roughly nine tenths found once. The receptor comes from a human donor with acute or convalescent COVID-19. The donor label of this sample is uncertain. The sample comprised peripheral blood. The chain is built from TRBV6-4 and TRBJ2-3, with TRBD2 matching 11 bases. CDR3 residues: CASSALAGGRDTQYF. The CDR3 nucleotides are TGTGCCAGCAGTGCGCTAGCGGGGGGCCGCGATACGCAGTATTTT.